Below, 13 T cell receptor beta chains from the same sample are listed, as sequenced in a study of control samples from healthy donors and cancer patients. TCRdb keeps only in-frame clones here, not all; method: immunoSEQ multiplex PCR. The profile shows approximately 170,000 clones, around 90% of them singletons. Sequencing was done on a sample of blood. These TCRs come from a woman aged 45-65 years in good health.

The chain carries TRBV18 and TRBJ1-4, with D tentatively TRBD1 (6 bases). Germline CDR1 is KGHSH and CDR2 is LQKENI. The CDR3 sequence is 13 residues long. V lost 8 bases and J lost 8, with 15 bases in between. The CDR3 coding sequence is TGTGCCAGCCAGAGGGACATTCGGGAAAAACTGTTTTTT. It yields the protein CASQRDIREKLFF.

This chain connects TRBV7-8 to TRBJ2-1; 13 bases fit TRBD2. V shed 5 bases and J 0 bases; nucleotides not matched to a gene: 7. The CDR3 consists of 18 residues. The germline gives CDR1 SGHVS, CDR2 FQNEAQ. CDR3 protein: CASSPRTSGGSSYNEQFF. The CDR3 region has the DNA TGTGCCAGCAGCCCCCGGACTAGCGGGGGCAGCTCCTACAATGAGCAGTTCTTC.

This clone has just a few counts. This chain connects TRBV15 to TRBJ2-7; D is unclear. Germline V gene data show CDR1 as LNHNV and CDR2 as YYDKDF (reference sequence). V was clipped by 0 bases and J by 0 bases, with 6 bases between them. CDR3 length: 14 residues. CDR3 sequence: CATSRDQFSYEQYF. The CDR3 DNA reads as TGTGCCACCAGCAGAGATCAGTTCTCCTACGAGCAGTACTTC.

This clone was seen only once. This rearrangement joins TRBV7-6 to TRBJ2-7; 8 bases fit TRBD2. Germline CDR1 SGHVS, CDR2 FNYEAQ. The CDR3 extends over 14 amino acids. J lost 4 bases, V lost 5 bases, and 7 bases had no gene match. The CDR3 nucleotides read TGTGCCAGCAGCGCAAGACTAGCGACGTACGAGCAGTACTTC. Translation: CASSARLATYEQYF.

The chain has TRBV28 and TRBJ1-2; tentatively, D is TRBD1 (6 bases). Germline CDR1 MDHEN, CDR2 SYDVKM. Between the trimmed V and J ends, which lost 4 bases and 5 bases, there was a span of 17 bases. This CDR3 comprises 15 residues. CDR3 protein: CASSSTYRVGYGYTF. CDR3 DNA: TGTGCCAGCAGTTCTACTTACAGGGTTGGGTATGGCTACACCTTC.

V and J are TRBV2 and TRBJ2-2; 7 positions agree with TRBD1. The germline V gene encodes CDR1 SNHLY and CDR2 FYNNEI. This CDR3 region has 14 residues. V was clipped by 7 bases and J by 9 bases; unmatched bases: 11. CDR3 nucleotide sequence: TGTGCCAGCACCGAGGACAGGTCGTACCGGGAGCTGTTTTTT. Translated: CASTEDRSYRELFF.

This chain connects TRBV5-4 to TRBJ2-7; the D gene is possibly TRBD2 (6 bases). Trimming took 4 bases from V and 1 from J, leaving 12 bases between them. Germline CDR1 SGHNT, CDR2 YYREEE (reference sequence). The CDR3 spans 14 residues. The CDR3 sequence: CASSRGDSSYEQYF. Here the CDR3 DNA reads TGTGCCAGCAGCCGAGGGGACTCATCCTACGAGCAGTACTTC.

The chain is built from TRBV5-1 and TRBJ2-2; no clear D. V was shortened by 2 bases and J by 5 bases, with 7 bases between the two germline ends. The CDR3 is 13 residues long. Germline V CDR1 and CDR2: SGHRS, YFSETQ. CDR3 loop: CASSLVGTGELFF. Here the CDR3 DNA reads TGCGCCAGCAGCTTAGTCGGGACCGGGGAGCTGTTTTTT.

CDR3 bases: TGTGCCAGCAGCTTGAGCCTATGGGACCTCACTGAAGCTTTCTTT. Its protein product is CASSLSLWDLTEAFF. The V and J genes are TRBV5-4 and TRBJ1-1; D might be TRBD1 (5 bases). Germline V gene sequence: CDR1 SGHNT, CDR2 YYREEE (reference sequence). Trimming removed 1 base at V and 4 bases at J, with 14 bases between. CDR3 length equals 15 residues.

This clone was counted once. The chain couples TRBV30 to TRBJ2-3, with 7 nucleotides matching TRBD2. Germline values: CDR1 GTSNPN, CDR2 SVGIG (reference sequence). With V trimmed by 4 bases and J by 3 bases, 7 bases remained unmatched. The CDR3 has 14 amino acids. This CDR3 is CAWIMGGRTDTQYF. Here the CDR3 DNA reads TGTGCCTGGATTATGGGCGGGAGAACAGATACGCAGTATTTT.

V usage is TRBV28 and J usage is TRBJ1-6; tentatively, D is TRBD1 (6 bases). Germline assignment: CDR1 MDHEN and CDR2 SYDVKM. V gave up 4 bases and J gave up 3 bases, with 13 bases separating them. CDR3 length equals 16 residues. The CDR3 is CASSSLGGLYNSPLHF. The DNA for the CDR3 is TGTGCCAGCAGTTCCCTTGGGGGCCTCTATAATTCACCCCTCCACTTT.

The rearrangement links TRBV20-1 to TRBJ2-5; D is perhaps TRBD1 or TRBD2 (6 bases each). The CDR3 spans 14 residues. Germline V gives CDR1 DFQATT, CDR2 SNEGSKA (reference sequence). V shed 3 bases and J shed 1 base, with 12 bases lying between them. This CDR3 reads CSASYGGPQETQYF. CDR3 bases: TGCAGTGCTAGTTATGGGGGGCCCCAAGAGACCCAGTACTTC.

The V gene is TRBV28, the J gene TRBJ2-5, with D perhaps given as TRBD1 or TRBD2 (5 bases each). Germline assignment: CDR1 MDHEN and CDR2 SYDVKM. The CDR3 spans 13 residues. V was cut by 7 bases and J by 5 bases, with 14 bases left in between. CDR3 residues: CASTEGHLETQYF. CDR3 DNA sequence: TGTGCCAGCACAGAGGGGCACTTGGAGACCCAGTACTTC. The whole variable domain, remainder taken from reference TRBV28 and TRBJ2-5, is DVKVTQSSRYLVKRTGEKVFLECVQDMDHENMFWYRQDPGLGLRLIYFSYDVKMKEKGDIPEGYSVSREKKERFSLILESASTNQTSMYLCASTEGHLETQYFGPGTRLLVL.